These 4 T cell receptor beta chains share one sample of origin, sequenced in a study of PD-1 blockade in mismatch repair-deficient tumors. Clones were sequenced by immunoSEQ multiplex PCR, and TCRdb holds only the in-frame ones, with some missing. The sample comprises about 19,000 clones, about four fifths of which are singletons, and approximately 1.5% rests with the top ten. Sequenced material: PBMCs, taken 52 weeks after starting pembrolizumab. Receptors were obtained from an adult with mismatch repair-deficient cancer.

This rearrangement joins TRBV11-3 to TRBJ2-2; 10 bases line up with TRBD2. The CDR3 has 14 residues. The germline CDR1 and CDR2 sequences are SGHNT and YENEEA. V shed 6 bases and J 5 bases; nucleotides not matched to a gene: 3. This CDR3 reads CASSLAGETGELFF. The CDR3 nucleotides read TGTGCCAGCAGTCTAGCGGGAGAGACCGGGGAGCTGTTTTTT.

This sequence joins TRBV7-9 and TRBJ1-1, with 9 positions matching TRBD1. The CDR3 is 14 residues long. Losses at the gene ends were 6 bases for V and 10 bases for J; bases not matched to a gene: 12. Germline CDR1 SEHNR, CDR2 FQNEAQ (reference sequence). The DNA of the CDR3 is TGTGCCAGCAGTTCCCCGGGACAGGGTATGCCAGCTTTCTTT. Its translation: CASSSPGQGMPAFF.

The chain recombines TRBV7-6 with TRBJ2-7; 12 bases align to TRBD2. This CDR3 comprises 16 residues. The germline gives CDR1 SGHVS, CDR2 FNYEAQ. J was trimmed by 3 bases and V by 1 base; bases with no gene match: 4. CDR3 in amino acids: CASSLVGTSGLYEQYF. CDR3 DNA: TGTGCCAGCAGCTTAGTTGGGACTAGCGGGCTCTACGAGCAGTACTTC. Complete variable domain (other parts from reference TRBV7-6 and TRBJ2-7): GAGVSQSPRYKVTKRGQDVALRCDPISGHVSLYWYRQALGQGPEFLTYFNYEAQQDKSGLPNDRFSAERPEGSISTLTIQRTEQRDSAMYRCASSLVGTSGLYEQYFGPGTRLTVT.

V is TRBV7-3 and J is TRBJ2-1; 9 bases are shared with TRBD1. The ends lost 8 bases at V and 6 bases at J; junction bases unmatched: 2. From germline, CDR1 is SGHTA and CDR2 FQGTGA. CDR3 length equals 12 residues. CDR3 in amino acids: CASGTGINEQFF. In nucleotides, the CDR3 is TGTGCCAGCGGGACAGGGATCAATGAGCAGTTCTTC. The variable domain in full, with the rest retrieved from reference TRBV7-3 and TRBJ2-1, is GAGVSQTPSNKVTEKGKYVELRCDPISGHTALYWYRQSLGQGPEFLIYFQGTGAADDSGLPNDRFFAVRPEGSVSTLKIQRTERGDSAVYLCASGTGINEQFFGPGTRLTVL.